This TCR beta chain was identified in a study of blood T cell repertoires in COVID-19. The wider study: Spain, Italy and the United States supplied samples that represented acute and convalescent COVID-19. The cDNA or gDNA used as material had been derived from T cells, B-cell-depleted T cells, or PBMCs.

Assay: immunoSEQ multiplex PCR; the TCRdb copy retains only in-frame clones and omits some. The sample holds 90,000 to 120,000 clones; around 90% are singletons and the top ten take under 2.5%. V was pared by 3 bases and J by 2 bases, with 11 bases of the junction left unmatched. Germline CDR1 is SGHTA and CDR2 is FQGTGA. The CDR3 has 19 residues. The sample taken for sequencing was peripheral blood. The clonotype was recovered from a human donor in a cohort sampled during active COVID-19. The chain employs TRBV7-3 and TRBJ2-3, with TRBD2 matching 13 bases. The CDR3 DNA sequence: TGTGCCAGCAGCTTCGCTCCGGGACTAGCGGGATGGGCCACAGATACGCAGTATTTT. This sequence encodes CASSFAPGLAGWATDTQYF.